One sample yielded the 21 T cell receptor beta chains listed below, sequenced in a study of T cell changes during pregnancy in multiple sclerosis (dated by TCRdb to about 2019). The library came from the immunoSEQ multiplex PCR assay. TCRdb holds this immuneACCESS table with in-frame rearrangements only. Some clones are missing; in checked studies, unresolved V genes explain under half, and the rest has no known cause. In all, the sample holds some 110,000 clones, and around 90% of those were seen once. 1.5% to 1.7% of the sample rests with the top ten. Sample: peripheral blood, taken in the third trimester of pregnancy. These TCRs come from a female donor with multiple sclerosis, enrolled in a pregnancy study.

This sequence joins TRBV14 and TRBJ2-5; perhaps TRBD1 as D (5 bases). This CDR3 comprises 16 residues. Germline lookup yields CDR1 SGHDN and CDR2 FVKESK. Trimming removed 1 base from V and 5 bases from J, with 17 bases in between. The CDR3 DNA is TGTGCCAGCAGCCAAGGCCGCAGGGTGATGTGGGAGACCCAGTACTTC. This gives the protein CASSQGRRVMWETQYF.

The chain carries TRBV27 and TRBJ2-7, with 13 bases that match TRBD2. V lost 5 bases, J lost 5 bases, and 9 bases stayed unmatched. The CDR3 contains 16 residues. Germline CDR1 and CDR2: MNHEY and SMNVEV (reference sequence). CDR3: CASSPTPGLAGNEQYF. In DNA, the CDR3 is TGTGCCAGCAGTCCTACTCCGGGACTAGCGGGAAACGAGCAGTACTTC.

The chain uses TRBV7-8 and TRBJ1-6; 10 bases line up with TRBD1. The germline gives CDR1 SGHVS, CDR2 FQNEAQ. This CDR3 has 15 residues. V lost 5 bases and J lost 9; bases outside the gene matches: 7. The CDR3 DNA reads as TGTGCCAGCAGCCCATGGGACAGGGGTAGTTCACCCCTCCACTTT. Protein: CASSPWDRGSSPLHF.

This clone was counted once. The chain recombines TRBV30 with TRBJ1-4; TRBD1 aligns across 7 bases. V dropped 5 bases and J dropped 4; count of bases not matched to a gene: 7. The CDR3 extends over 14 amino acids. Looked up from germline, CDR1 is GTSNPN and CDR2 is SVGIG (reference sequence). The CDR3, as DNA: TGTGCCTGGCAACCGGGACAGCTTAATGAAAAACTGTTTTTT. The encoded protein is CAWQPGQLNEKLFF.

In its sample, this clone was seen once. The V and J genes are TRBV5-1 and TRBJ1-2; 7 bases are a match to TRBD1. Looked up from germline, CDR1 is SGHRS and CDR2 is YFSETQ. After removal of 6 bases from V and 0 bases from J, the junction contained 8 bases not matched to a gene. The CDR3 consists of 15 residues. The CDR3 sequence is CASNMGDRPNYGYTF. CDR3 DNA sequence: TGCGCCAGCAACATGGGGGACAGACCTAACTATGGCTACACCTTC.

The chain recombines TRBV29-1 with TRBJ1-2, with D perhaps TRBD1 (5 bases). V shed 6 bases and J shed 0 bases, with 11 bases lying between them. In germline, CDR1 is SQVTM, CDR2 ANQGSEA. CDR3 length: 13 amino acids. CDR3 nucleotide sequence: TGCAGCGTCGGGTGGGACTCTAACTATGGCTACACCTTC. As protein: CSVGWDSNYGYTF. Drawing the rest from reference TRBV29-1 and TRBJ1-2, the complete variable domain is SAVISQKPSRDICQRGTSLTIQCQVDSQVTMMFWYRQQPGQSLTLIATANQGSEATYESGFVIDKFPISRPNLTFSTLTVSNMSPEDSSIYLCSVGWDSNYGYTFGSGTRLTVV.

This chain joins TRBV19 and TRBJ2-3; 13 nucleotides match TRBD2. The germline gives CDR1 LNHDA, CDR2 SQIVND (reference sequence). The trim removed 4 bases at V and 3 bases at J, leaving 13 bases unmatched. This CDR3 spans 19 amino acids. The DNA of the CDR3 is TGTGCCAGTAGTAGAAATATGGGGTCGGGACTAGCGGGGACAGATACGCAGTATTTT. It translates to CASSRNMGSGLAGTDTQYF.

This chain connects TRBV10-1 to TRBJ2-7, with 8 bases fitting TRBD1. V shed 4 bases and J 2 bases; nucleotides not matched to a gene: 4. The CDR3 is made up of 14 amino acids. CDR1 is WNHNN and CDR2 is SYGVQD in the germline V gene (reference sequence). This CDR3 is CASSAARGPYEQYF. The CDR3 DNA is TGCGCCAGCAGTGCAGCCAGGGGGCCCTACGAGCAGTACTTC.

CDR3 nucleotide sequence: TGCAGCGGTTCCGGGAGCGGCGACGAGCAGTACTTC. It codes for CSGSGSGDEQYF. The gene calls are TRBV29-1 and TRBJ2-7, with D possibly being TRBD2 (6 bases). With 7 bases removed from V and 5 bases from J, the gap between germline ends came to 15 bases. The CDR3 runs 12 residues. Germline CDR1 is SQVTM and CDR2 is ANQGSEA.

V is TRBV7-3 and J is TRBJ2-1; 8 bases are a match to TRBD2. V lost 5 bases to trimming and J lost 5 bases; unmatched junction nucleotides: 20. The germline CDR1 and CDR2 sequences are SGHTA and FQGTGA. CDR3 size: 19 residues. The CDR3: CASSLRVSGTSLRNNEQFF. The CDR3 DNA reads TGTGCCAGCAGCCTACGCGTCAGCGGGACTAGTTTGAGGAACAATGAGCAGTTCTTC.

The chain employs TRBV19 and TRBJ2-5; 13 nucleotides match TRBD2. The germline V gene has CDR1 LNHDA and CDR2 SQIVND (reference sequence). The V gene end was trimmed by 6 bases and the J gene end by 4 bases; junction bases not matched to a gene: 8. The CDR3 extends over 16 amino acids. The CDR3 nucleotides are TGTGCCAGTAGCACTGAACTAGCGGGAGGGACAGAGACCCAGTACTTC. Amino acid sequence: CASSTELAGGTETQYF. The full variable domain, with the rest looked up from reference TRBV19 and TRBJ2-5, is DGGITQSPKYLFRKEGQNVTLSCEQNLNHDAMYWYRQDPGQGLRLIYYSQIVNDFQKGDIAEGYSVSREKKESFPLTVTSAQKNPTAFYLCASSTELAGGTETQYFGPGTRLLVL.

This chain connects TRBV7-9 to TRBJ1-2, with D tentatively TRBD1 (5 bases). This CDR3 is built from 17 residues. V lost 3 bases to trimming and J lost 4 bases, with 21 bases between them. Per germline, CDR1 SEHNR and CDR2 FQNEAQ (reference sequence). CDR3 residues: CASSFAPLARAFYGYTF. The CDR3 nucleotides read TGTGCCAGCAGCTTTGCCCCCCTGGCCAGGGCGTTCTATGGCTACACCTTC.

The rearrangement uses TRBV5-1 and TRBJ2-7; the match to TRBD1 covers 7 bases. Germline V gives CDR1 SGHRS, CDR2 YFSETQ. V lost 4 bases and J lost 3; bases outside the gene matches: 10. This CDR3 spans 15 amino acids. CDR3 in amino acids: CASSPRGTAIYEQYF. CDR3 sequence (DNA): TGCGCCAGCAGCCCTAGGGGGACAGCGATCTACGAGCAGTACTTC.

The V and J genes are TRBV9 and TRBJ2-1; D possibly corresponds to TRBD2 (8 bases). The ends were cut back, 1 base at V and 8 bases at J, with 19 bases in the middle. Per germline, CDR1 SGDLS and CDR2 YYNGEE. This CDR3 contains 16 residues. CDR3 in DNA: TGTGCCAGCAGCGTACTACCGGGACTAGGGGGCGATGAGCAGTTCTTC. Residues: CASSVLPGLGGDEQFF.

The chain couples TRBV5-1 to TRBJ1-2; 7 positions match TRBD1. The CDR3 extends over 17 amino acids. V dropped 0 bases and J dropped 3; count of bases not matched to a gene: 11. Germline V gives CDR1 SGHRS, CDR2 YFSETQ. CDR3 amino acids: CASSLGDRTGVYYGYTF. CDR3 bases: TGCGCCAGCAGCTTGGGGGACCGGACAGGTGTTTACTATGGCTACACCTTC.

CDR3 in DNA: TGTGCCAGCACGACTCCGGGACTCTCCTACGAGCAGTACTTC. It yields the protein CASTTPGLSYEQYF. The chain is built from TRBV6-1 and TRBJ2-7, with D tentatively TRBD2 (6 bases). This CDR3 spans 14 amino acids. Germline V gene sequence: CDR1 MNHNS, CDR2 SASEGT. The V end lost 7 bases, the J end lost 0 bases, and 13 bases lay between the germline ends.

The V call is TRBV14, the J call TRBJ2-1; D may be TRBD1 (6 bases). CDR1 is SGHDN, CDR2 FVKESK, per germline. Trimming cost V 6 bases and J 2 bases, with 14 bases left between them. The CDR3 has 15 residues. The CDR3 DNA is TGTGCCAGCAGTCTTCTTGGACAGCCCTACAATGAGCAGTTCTTC. This gives the protein CASSLLGQPYNEQFF.

V is TRBV29-1 and J is TRBJ2-1, with D possibly matching TRBD2 (6 bases). The CDR3 consists of 15 residues. Germline loops: CDR1 SQVTM, CDR2 ANQGSEA. V was shortened by 0 bases and J by 0 bases, with 9 bases between the two germline ends. The chain's CDR3 is CSVEDLASSYNEQFF. CDR3 DNA sequence: TGCAGCGTTGAAGATCTAGCGAGCTCCTACAATGAGCAGTTCTTC.

This clone was observed at least ten times. The rearrangement joins TRBV4-1 to TRBJ1-2; the match to TRBD1 covers 8 bases. V dropped 2 bases and J dropped 8; count of bases not matched to a gene: 19. Germline lookup yields CDR1 MGHRA and CDR2 YSYEKL. This CDR3 is 18 amino acids long. The CDR3, as DNA: TGCGCCAGCAGCCAACTCGATTTTTTACCAGGGGGCCTTTACGGCTACACCTTC. The encoded protein is CASSQLDFLPGGLYGYTF.

This clone was detected once. The chain uses TRBV5-6 and TRBJ2-6, with D possibly being TRBD2 (6 bases). With 3 bases removed from V and 3 bases from J, the gap between germline ends came to 22 bases. The CDR3 is made up of 19 amino acids. Germline values: CDR1 SGHDT, CDR2 YYEEEE. CDR3: CASSSPGTLGTVGANVLTF. The CDR3 DNA follows: TGTGCCAGCAGCTCGCCAGGGACTTTGGGTACGGTTGGGGCCAACGTCCTGACTTTC. The whole variable domain, filled in from reference TRBV5-6 and TRBJ2-6, reads DAGVTQSPTHLIKTRGQQVTLRCSPKSGHDTVSWYQQALGQGPQFIFQYYEEEERQRGNFPDRFSGHQFPNYSSELNVNALLLGDSALYLCASSSPGTLGTVGANVLTFGAGSRLTVL.

This sequence joins TRBV27 and TRBJ2-1; 8 bases fit TRBD1. V shed 5 bases, J shed 9 bases, and the junction held 6 bases outside the gene matches. Germline V CDR1 and CDR2: MNHEY, SMNVEV (reference sequence). The CDR3 is made up of 13 amino acids. CDR3 sequence: CASSERQGFEQFF. Here the CDR3 DNA reads TGTGCCAGCAGTGAAAGACAGGGGTTTGAGCAGTTCTTC.